The 13 T cell receptor beta chains below were found in one sample sequenced in a study of beta chain features in type 1 diabetes. All of the isolated RNA was reverse transcribed, so expressed TCRB transcripts were sequenced. Profiled with immunoSEQ multiplex PCR; TCRdb holds only in-frame clones, not every one. The sample has fewer than 900,000 clones, around a sixth seen once. Sequencing was performed on naive CD4+ T cells from blood. The receptors were sampled from a woman aged 18-29 years in good health.

This clone was observed a handful of times. Other nucleotide sequences in the sample specify the same CDR3. V gene TRBV5-1 combines with J gene TRBJ2-5, with 7 bases identical to TRBD1. The CDR3 is made up of 15 amino acids. V was clipped by 0 bases and J by 2 bases; unmatched bases: 4. In germline, CDR1 is SGHRS, CDR2 YFSETQ. The CDR3 spells CASSLGGTDQETQYF. CDR3 in DNA: TGCGCCAGCAGCTTGGGAGGGACAGATCAAGAGACCCAGTACTTC.

In this sample, this clone turned up a few times. The chain recombines TRBV5-4 with TRBJ1-4, with D hard to call. This CDR3 spans 14 amino acids. The V gene lost 4 bases and the J gene lost 4 bases, with 11 bases spanning the gap. In germline, CDR1 is SGHNT, CDR2 YYREEE (reference sequence). The CDR3 spells CASSLPGSNEKLFF. CDR3 coding DNA: TGTGCCAGCAGCCTCCCGGGCAGTAATGAAAAACTGTTTTTT.

The chain has TRBV28 and TRBJ1-2, with D possibly being TRBD1 (5 bases). Germline V gene data show CDR1 as MDHEN and CDR2 as SYDVKM. With 7 bases removed from V and 1 base from J, the gap between germline ends came to 16 bases. This CDR3 is built from 15 residues. Written as DNA, the CDR3 is TGTGCCAGCACTGTTTCGGGGGACGGTAACTATGGCTACACCTTC. Translating gives CASTVSGDGNYGYTF.

This clone was seen a few times. The DNA for the CDR3 is TGTGCCAGCACACTAGCGGTGACTAGCACAGATACGCAGTATTTT. Translating gives CASTLAVTSTDTQYF. This chain connects TRBV2 to TRBJ2-3; 8 nucleotides line up with TRBD2. Germline trimming cut 7 bases from V and 0 bases from J; bases unmatched to any gene: 6. In germline, CDR1 is SNHLY, CDR2 FYNNEI. The CDR3 loop spans 15 amino acids.

The table lists this clone with a few counts. The chain joins TRBV5-5 to TRBJ1-2, with D unclear. V was pared by 2 bases and J by 4 bases, with 9 bases between. CDR1 SGHKS and CDR2 YYEKEE come from the germline V gene (reference sequence). This CDR3 contains 13 residues. The CDR3 DNA sequence: TGTGCCAGCAGCTTCTCTCAGATCTATGGCTACACCTTC. It encodes CASSFSQIYGYTF.

The chain is built from TRBV5-4 and TRBJ2-3; D call uncertain. Trimming took off 0 bases at V and 6 bases at J, with 5 bases between the two ends. CDR3 length: 12 residues. Germline V gene sequence: CDR1 SGHNT, CDR2 YYREEE (reference sequence). CDR3: CASSLARDTQYF. CDR3 nucleotides: TGTGCCAGCAGCTTGGCTCGCGATACGCAGTATTTT.

This chain joins TRBV4-3 and TRBJ2-5, with unresolved D. The DNA end favors TRBJ2-7, so the J call may be wrong. This CDR3 comprises 14 residues. Germline V gene data show CDR1 as LGHNA and CDR2 as YSLEER. The CDR3 region has the DNA TGCGCCAGCAGCCGTTCGGCACAGTCGTACGAGCAGTACTTC. Protein: CASSRSAQSYEQYF.

In this sample, this clone turned up a few times. The J gene is TRBJ1-1, the V gene TRBV6-6; TRBD1 matches at 8 bases. CDR3 size: 13 residues. Germline V CDR1 and CDR2: MNHNY, SVGAGI (reference sequence). The V segment lost 9 bases and the J segment 0 bases; nucleotides outside the gene matches: 3. DNA for the CDR3: TGTGCCAGTCGGACAGGGTTGAACACTGAAGCTTTCTTT. Encoded protein: CASRTGLNTEAFF.

This clone has more than one count but fewer than ten. The genes are TRBV6-1 and TRBJ2-3; maybe TRBD2 (6 bases). The CDR3 has 13 amino acids. V lost 4 bases and J 11 bases, leaving 16 bases between the germline ends. From germline, CDR1 is MNHNS and CDR2 SASEGT. CDR3 in amino acids: CASSGGRLRLQYF. The CDR3 DNA is TGTGCCAGCAGTGGAGGGAGGCTAAGGTTGCAGTATTTT.

This clone was seen a handful of times. The chain links TRBV6-5 to TRBJ1-5; maybe TRBD1 (6 bases). V was pared by 9 bases and J by 7 bases, with 13 bases between. CDR1 is MNHEY and CDR2 is SVGAGI in the germline V gene. CDR3 length: 12 residues. The CDR3 bases are TGTGCCAGTAACAGGGTCGACCAGCCCCAGCATTTT. This sequence encodes CASNRVDQPQHF.

This clone has just a few counts. The CDR3 nucleotides read TGTGCCAGCAGTTACTCACGCTTGATTGGGGCCAACGTCCTGACTTTC. This gives the protein CASSYSRLIGANVLTF. The chain links TRBV6-5 to TRBJ2-6, with D unclear. Looked up from germline, CDR1 is MNHEY and CDR2 is SVGAGI. V shed 0 bases and J shed 3 bases, with 9 bases lying between them. The CDR3 sequence is 16 residues long.

Only a few counts were recorded for this clone. This specimen includes other DNA sequences encoding the same CDR3. This chain uses TRBV7-3 with TRBJ2-7; TRBD1 matches at 8 bases. This CDR3 is built from 15 residues. Germline CDR1 is SGHTA and CDR2 is FQGTGA. Losses at the gene ends were 3 bases for V and 1 base for J; bases not matched to a gene: 5. The CDR3 region has the DNA TGTGCCAGCAGCTTCTCCGGGACAGGATCCTACGAGCAGTACTTC. Translated, it gives CASSFSGTGSYEQYF.

This clone has a handful of counts. V gene TRBV28 combines with J gene TRBJ2-5, with a possible D match to TRBD2 (6 bases). The V end lost 6 bases, the J end lost 5 bases, and 13 bases lay between the germline ends. The CDR3 consists of 13 residues. Germline values: CDR1 MDHEN, CDR2 SYDVKM. CDR3 in DNA: TGTGCCAGCAGCCCCGGGAGTTGGGAGACCCAGTACTTC. Translation: CASSPGSWETQYF.